Below, one T cell receptor beta chain is given with its context. This record belongs to a study of T cell changes during pregnancy in multiple sclerosis. V lost 4 bases to trimming and J lost 6 bases, with 13 bases between them. The CDR3 is made up of 13 amino acids. Germline CDR1 is SGHRS and CDR2 is YFSETQ. Assay used: immunoSEQ multiplex PCR; TCRdb lists only in-frame clones, some missing. The sample contains tens of thousands of clones, 92% of which appear only once. The chain joins TRBV5-1 to TRBJ1-2, with D possibly TRBD1 on 6 matching bases. This sample comprised CD8+ T cells from peripheral blood mononuclear cells, obtained in the third trimester of pregnancy. This TCR derives from a female donor with multiple sclerosis, enrolled in a pregnancy study. The CDR3 is CASSLHTGNGYTF. The DNA for the CDR3 is TGCGCCAGCAGCCTCCACACAGGGAATGGCTACACCTTC.